These 21 T cell receptor beta chains share one sample of origin, sequenced in a study of T cell responses to AZD1222 COVID-19 vaccine. Sequenced by immunoSEQ multiplex PCR; TCRdb stores in-frame clones only, minus some. The profile shows some 170,000 clones, 85% to 90% of them singletons. Sample: peripheral blood, taken 28 days after the second dose of the MenACWY control vaccine. The receptors originated from an adult who received the MenACWY meningococcal vaccine as a control.

This clone was counted only a few times. The chain carries TRBV24-1 and TRBJ1-2; perhaps TRBD1 as D (5 bases). V lost 4 bases to trimming and J lost 2 bases, with 10 bases between them. The CDR3 spans 14 residues. Germline-derived CDR1 and CDR2 are KGHDR and SFDVKD. CDR3 DNA: TGTGCCACCAGTGACTACGACAGAAACTATGGCTACACCTTC. Translating gives CATSDYDRNYGYTF.

The gene calls are TRBV7-8 and TRBJ2-2; 10 bases fit TRBD2. This CDR3 is built from 16 residues. CDR1 SGHVS and CDR2 FQNEAQ come from the germline V gene. V lost 2 bases, J lost 5 bases, and 5 bases stayed unmatched. In DNA, the CDR3 is TGTGCCAGCAGCTTATTCCTAGCGGGAGTGACCGGGGAGCTGTTTTTT. Residues: CASSLFLAGVTGELFF. Full variable domain (remainder filled in from reference TRBV7-8 and TRBJ2-2): GAGVSQSPRYKVAKRGQDVALRCDPISGHVSLFWYQQALGQGPEFLTYFQNEAQLDKSGLPSDRFFAERPEGSVSTLKIQRTQQEDSAVYLCASSLFLAGVTGELFFGEGSRLTVL.

V gene TRBV28 combines with J gene TRBJ1-2; TRBD1 might be the D (6 bases). The CDR3 extends over 16 amino acids. V was shortened by 4 bases and J by 1 base, with 16 bases between the two germline ends. Germline lookup yields CDR1 MDHEN and CDR2 SYDVKM. The CDR3 is CASSYRGGRDNYGYTF. DNA for the CDR3: TGTGCCAGCAGTTACCGTGGGGGGCGCGATAACTATGGCTACACCTTC.

This rearrangement joins TRBV11-3 to TRBJ1-1; no definite D call. Trimming stripped 3 bases from V and 1 base from J, with 3 bases between. CDR1 is SGHNT, CDR2 YENEEA, per germline. The length of the CDR3 is 12 residues. The CDR3 region is CASSFGNTEAFF. CDR3 bases: TGTGCCAGCAGCTTCGGGAACACTGAAGCTTTCTTT.

The rearrangement uses TRBV28 and TRBJ2-4; 8 nucleotides match TRBD1. From germline, CDR1 is MDHEN and CDR2 SYDVKM. The junction had 6 bases not matched to a gene; V was cut back by 3 bases and J by 8 bases. The CDR3 runs to 14 residues. The CDR3 DNA reads as TGTGCCAGCAGTTTCGACAGGGGAGAAGACATTCAGTACTTC. Amino acid sequence: CASSFDRGEDIQYF.

This chain uses TRBV28 with TRBJ1-5, with TRBD1 matching over 7 bases. The V segment lost 5 bases and the J segment 5 bases; nucleotides outside the gene matches: 6. This CDR3 is 14 amino acids long. Germline V gives CDR1 MDHEN, CDR2 SYDVKM. This chain's CDR3 is CASSLDRAYQPQHF. The DNA of the CDR3 is TGTGCCAGCAGTCTTGACAGGGCCTATCAGCCCCAGCATTTT.

The rearrangement uses TRBV9 and TRBJ1-6; 7 bases agree with TRBD1. The germline CDR1 and CDR2 sequences are SGDLS and YYNGEE. There are 15 residues in the CDR3. J lost 10 bases, V lost 2 bases, and 9 bases had no gene match. CDR3 in amino acids: CASSVTGTTGSPLHF. The CDR3 DNA reads TGTGCCAGCAGCGTGACAGGGACGACGGGCTCACCCCTCCACTTT.

V and J are TRBV28 and TRBJ2-5; 8 bases agree with TRBD1. This CDR3 contains 14 residues. In germline, CDR1 is MDHEN, CDR2 SYDVKM. Trimming removed 6 bases from V and 5 bases from J; junction bases left unmatched: 8. The CDR3 sequence is CASRPTTGGETQYF. The CDR3 DNA is TGTGCCAGCAGACCTACCACAGGGGGGGAGACCCAGTACTTC.

The chain carries TRBV28 and TRBJ2-2, with 7 bases aligning to TRBD1. Trimming took 4 bases from V and 0 from J; bases not matched to a gene: 2. CDR1 is MDHEN, CDR2 SYDVKM, per germline. The CDR3 runs to 15 residues. CDR3: CASSSGQPNTGELFF. The CDR3, as DNA: TGTGCCAGCAGTTCGGGACAGCCGAACACCGGGGAGCTGTTTTTT.

The gene calls are TRBV3-1 (or the pseudogene TRBV3-2) and TRBJ2-3, with TRBD2 matching 14 bases. Germline V gene sequence: CDR1 LGHDT, CDR2 YNNKEL (reference sequence). The V segment lost 4 bases and the J segment 3 bases; nucleotides outside the gene matches: 6. The CDR3 length is 17 residues. CDR3 nucleotides: TGTGCCAGCAGCCTCGGGACTAGCGGGAGTGTGACAGATACGCAGTATTTT. Its protein is CASSLGTSGSVTDTQYF.

This chain joins TRBV6-5 and TRBJ1-1; no firm D call. Germline lookup yields CDR1 MNHEY and CDR2 SVGAGI. This CDR3 region has 12 residues. V was pared by 7 bases and J by 5 bases, with 11 bases between. The CDR3 sequence: CASTRVGTEAFF. The CDR3, as DNA: TGTGCCAGCACACGGGTGGGGACTGAAGCTTTCTTT.

The chain joins TRBV28 to TRBJ2-2, with TRBD2 matching 7 bases. The trim removed 1 base at V and 1 base at J, leaving 6 bases unmatched. The CDR3 has 17 amino acids. The germline V gene encodes CDR1 MDHEN and CDR2 SYDVKM. CDR3 residues: CASSLFPASGNTGELFF. Here the CDR3 DNA reads TGTGCCAGCAGTTTATTCCCGGCTAGCGGGAACACCGGGGAGCTGTTTTTT.

The rearrangement joins TRBV29-1 to TRBJ2-1; 10 positions agree with TRBD2. The CDR3 has 14 residues. Germline V lookup: CDR1 SQVTM, CDR2 ANQGSEA. V was clipped by 5 bases and J by 10 bases; unmatched bases: 11. This CDR3 is CSVRSLAGGTEQFF. The DNA for the CDR3 is TGCAGCGTTCGATCGTTAGCGGGAGGTACCGAGCAGTTCTTC.

This sequence joins TRBV11-2 and TRBJ2-4, with D possibly called TRBD1 or TRBD2 (5 bases each). Germline loops: CDR1 SGHAT, CDR2 FQNNGV. This CDR3 comprises 16 residues. V gave up 4 bases and J gave up 0 bases, with 13 bases separating them. The CDR3 coding sequence is TGTGCCAGCAGCTCTAGGGGCGGGTTAGCCAAAAACATTCAGTACTTC. Translation gives CASSSRGGLAKNIQYF.

The chain joins TRBV25-1 to TRBJ2-7; 7 nucleotides align to TRBD2. V lost 6 bases to trimming and J lost 3 bases; unmatched junction nucleotides: 2. This CDR3 comprises 12 residues. The germline gives CDR1 MGHDK, CDR2 SYGVNS. CDR3: CASSGLVYEQYF. CDR3 DNA: TGTGCCAGCAGCGGACTAGTCTACGAGCAGTACTTC.

The chain is built from TRBV18 and TRBJ2-7; maybe TRBD2 (6 bases). Per the germline V gene, CDR1 is KGHSH and CDR2 is LQKENI. V gave up 6 bases and J gave up 6 bases, with 15 bases separating them. The CDR3 runs to 13 residues. The CDR3 nucleotides read TGTGCCAGCTCCACCCTCGGGGGTAGCGAGCAGTACTTC. Its protein product is CASSTLGGSEQYF.

This clone was recorded a few times. The chain couples TRBV6-2 or TRBV6-3 to TRBJ2-7; TRBD1 aligns across 8 bases. Germline CDR1 is MNHEY and CDR2 is SVGEGT. V shed 6 bases, J shed 2 bases, and the junction held 15 bases outside the gene matches. There are 17 residues in the CDR3. CDR3 sequence reads: CASSPDRGSTIAYEQYF. CDR3 coding DNA: TGTGCCAGCAGCCCTGACAGGGGCAGCACGATCGCCTACGAGCAGTACTTC.

The chain is built from TRBV28 and TRBJ1-3; no clear D gene. This CDR3 spans 14 amino acids. V lost 1 base to trimming and J lost 2 bases, with 6 bases between them. Per germline, CDR1 MDHEN and CDR2 SYDVKM. The CDR3 coding sequence is TGTGCCAGCAGTTTATCCGGGGCTGGAAACACCATATATTTT. Its translation is CASSLSGAGNTIYF.

The J gene is TRBJ1-3, the V gene TRBV4-3; D possibly corresponds to TRBD1 (5 bases). The germline gives CDR1 LGHNA, CDR2 YSLEER. CDR3 length: 17 amino acids. With 5 bases removed from V and 3 bases from J, the gap between germline ends came to 20 bases. In nucleotides, the CDR3 is TGCGCCAGCAGCTACCACCCGGCCAGGGCTCTTGGAAACACCATATATTTT. Its translation is CASSYHPARALGNTIYF.

This clone was recorded once. This chain joins TRBV3-1 (or the pseudogene TRBV3-2) and TRBJ2-3, with 8 nucleotides matching TRBD1. The germline gives CDR1 LGHDT, CDR2 YNNKEL (reference sequence). CDR3 size: 16 residues. V gave up 2 bases and J gave up 8 bases; unmatched junction bases: 12. The CDR3: CASSQLSDRVYGTQYF. In DNA, the CDR3 is TGTGCCAGCAGCCAACTATCGGACAGGGTTTATGGTACGCAGTATTTT.

The chain is built from TRBV10-2 and TRBJ2-2, with D possibly TRBD2 on 6 matching bases. V was clipped by 10 bases and J by 5 bases, with 29 bases between them. The germline V gene encodes CDR1 WSHSY and CDR2 SAAADI. The CDR3 loop spans 18 amino acids. CDR3 in amino acids: CATEKTPLREDKTGELFF. CDR3 sequence (DNA): TGCGCCACCGAAAAAACCCCCCTGAGGGAGGATAAAACCGGGGAGCTGTTTTTT.